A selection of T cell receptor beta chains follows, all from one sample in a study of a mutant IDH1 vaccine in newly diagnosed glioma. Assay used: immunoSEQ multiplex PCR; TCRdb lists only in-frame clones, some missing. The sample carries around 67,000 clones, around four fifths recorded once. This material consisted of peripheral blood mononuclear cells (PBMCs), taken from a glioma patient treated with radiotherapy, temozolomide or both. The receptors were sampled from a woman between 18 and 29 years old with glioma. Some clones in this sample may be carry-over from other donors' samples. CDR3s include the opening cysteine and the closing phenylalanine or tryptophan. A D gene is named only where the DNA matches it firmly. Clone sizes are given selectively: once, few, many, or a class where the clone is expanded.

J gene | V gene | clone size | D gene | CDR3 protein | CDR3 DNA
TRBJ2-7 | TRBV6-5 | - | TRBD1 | CASGRVTGAYEQYF | TGTGCCAGTGGTCGGGTAACAGGGGCCTACGAGCAGTACTTC
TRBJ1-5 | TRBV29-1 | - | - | CSVEGQGIGQPQHF | TGCAGCGTTGAGGGGCAGGGGATCGGTCAGCCCCAGCATTTT
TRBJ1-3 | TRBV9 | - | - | CASSPGRYSGNTIYF | TGTGCCAGCAGCCCCGGCCGGTACTCTGGAAACACCATATATTTT
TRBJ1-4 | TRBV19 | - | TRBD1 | CASSTGGLEKLFF | TGTGCCAGTAGTACAGGGGGCCTCGAAAAACTGTTTTTT
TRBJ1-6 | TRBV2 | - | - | CASSDRVVSPLHF | TGTGCCAGCAGTGACAGGGTAGTTTCACCCCTCCACTTT
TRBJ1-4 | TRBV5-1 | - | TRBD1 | CASSLGQGAREKLFF | TGCGCCAGCAGCCTCGGACAGGGGGCACGGGAAAAACTGTTTTTT
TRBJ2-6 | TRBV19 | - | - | CASSGPMGTGANVLTF | TGTGCCAGTAGCGGACCCATGGGAACTGGGGCCAACGTCCTGACTTTC
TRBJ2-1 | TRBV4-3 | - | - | CASSQERGSSYNEQFF | TGCGCCAGCAGCCAAGAAAGGGGGAGCTCCTACAATGAGCAGTTCTTC
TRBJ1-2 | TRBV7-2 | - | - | CASSSAPGYTF | TGTGCCAGCAGCTCCGCCCCTGGCTACACCTTC
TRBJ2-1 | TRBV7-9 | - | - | CASSSSRSVSYNEQFF | TGTGCCAGCAGCTCCAGCCGGTCGGTCTCCTACAATGAGCAGTTCTTC
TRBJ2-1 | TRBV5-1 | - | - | CASSGWVGNEQFF | TGCGCCAGCAGCGGCTGGGTCGGCAATGAGCAGTTCTTC
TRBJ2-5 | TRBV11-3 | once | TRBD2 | CASSFLAAQETQYF | TGTGCCAGCAGCTTCCTAGCGGCCCAAGAGACCCAGTACTTC
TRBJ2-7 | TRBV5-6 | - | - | CASSLRTDYEQYF | TGTGCCAGCAGCTTAAGGACGGACTACGAGCAGTACTTC
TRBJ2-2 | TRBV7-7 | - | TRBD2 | CASSPRGAGETGELFF | TGTGCCAGCAGCCCTCGGGGAGCGGGGGAAACCGGGGAGCTGTTTTTT
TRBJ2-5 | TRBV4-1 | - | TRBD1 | CASSQGQGGETQYF | TGCGCCAGCAGCCAAGGACAGGGGGGGGAGACCCAGTACTTC
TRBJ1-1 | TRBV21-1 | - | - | CASSKARGGPTEAFF | TGTGCCAGCAGCAAAGCCAGGGGGGGGCCTACTGAAGCTTTCTTT
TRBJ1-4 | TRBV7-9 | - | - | CASSSRAPATNEKLFF | TGTGCCAGCAGCTCCCGGGCGCCTGCAACTAATGAAAAACTGTTTTTT
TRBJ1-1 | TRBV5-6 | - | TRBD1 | CASSSGTGIPLNTEAFF | TGTGCCAGCAGCTCTGGGACAGGTATACCGTTGAACACTGAAGCTTTCTTT
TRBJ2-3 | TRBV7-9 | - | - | CASSPRLVNTQYF | TGTGCCAGCAGCCCCCGACTAGTCAACACGCAGTATTTT
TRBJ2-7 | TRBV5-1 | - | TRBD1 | CASSEQGTSYEQYF | TGCGCCAGCAGCGAACAGGGGACGTCCTACGAGCAGTACTTC
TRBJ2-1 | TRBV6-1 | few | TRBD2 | CASSEGRTRLGNEQFF | TGTGCCAGCAGTGAGGGACGGACTAGACTCGGCAATGAGCAGTTCTTC